This T cell receptor beta chain comes out of a study of neurological immune-mediated disorders. Study results and limitations: One related-CDR3 cluster, found by phylogenetic grouping, held repertoires of 18 of 34 multiple sclerosis patients and is a possible signature.

In this sample, this clonotype turned up many times. Antigen: not known. Compared with germline, one end of the junction differs, possibly owing to a read error. Unsorted libraries used 2 million PBMCs kept at -80 degrees C. TCRdb redid the calling of the 5' RACE reads with MiXCR, one entry per CDR3 protein. The sample has 45,000 to 65,000 distinct CDR3 sequences; approximately 4% are singletons. CDR1 is SGHRS and CDR2 is YFSETQ in the germline V gene. The CDR3 runs 15 residues. Sequences were obtained from PBMCs. This TCR came from a man aged 50-59 years with multiple sclerosis. The chain has TRBV5-1 and TRBJ1-5; TRBD1 is a possible D gene (5 bases). The CDR3: CASSLDAGIDQPQNF. For the CDR3, the DNA is TGCGCCAGCAGCTTGGATGCAGGGATAGATCAGCCCCAGAATTTT.